The 32 T cell receptor beta chains given below trace back to one sample, sequenced in a study of T cell responses to AZD1222 COVID-19 vaccine. Produced via immunoSEQ multiplex PCR; TCRdb's table is partial and in-frame only. Among approximately 150,000 clones listed, around 91% were seen once. The specimen was peripheral blood, collected on day 0 of AZD1222 vaccination. The receptors originated from an adult in good health.

The rearrangement links TRBV18 to TRBJ2-1; 7 bases match TRBD1. The CDR3 totals 18 residues. Trimming took 0 bases from V and 0 from J; bases not matched to a gene: 8. The V gene's germline CDR1 is KGHSH and CDR2 LQKENI. The chain's CDR3 is CASSPPLGQATSYNEQFF. The CDR3 DNA sequence: TGTGCCAGCTCACCACCCCTAGGACAGGCGACCTCCTACAATGAGCAGTTCTTC.

This clone has only one observation. The V call is TRBV7-8, the J call TRBJ2-5, with TRBD2 identical over 10 bases. V gave up 2 bases and J gave up 5 bases; unmatched junction bases: 8. Germline assignment: CDR1 SGHVS and CDR2 FQNEAQ. This CDR3 has 16 amino acids. The CDR3 DNA reads as TGTGCCAGCAGCTTATCCCTAGCGGGAGTACAGGAGACCCAGTACTTC. Translating it yields CASSLSLAGVQETQYF.

In DNA, the CDR3 is TGTGCCAGCAGTGAAATCTTCACGGGGGTCGGTACCGGGGAGCTGTTTTTT. It is translated as CASSEIFTGVGTGELFF. The chain links TRBV6-1 to TRBJ2-2; maybe TRBD2 (6 bases). This CDR3 is 17 amino acids long. The V end was cut by 2 bases, the J end by 5 bases, with 18 bases between. Germline values: CDR1 MNHNS, CDR2 SASEGT.

The chain employs TRBV19 and TRBJ2-1; TRBD1 is a possible D gene (7 bases). Trimming shortened V by 5 bases and J by 4 bases, and 18 bases separated the two germline ends. Germline V gene data show CDR1 as LNHDA and CDR2 as SQIVND (reference sequence). The length of the CDR3 is 16 residues. The CDR3 region has the DNA TGTGCCAGTAGTGCCGACAGGGATGGAGGGTACAATGAGCAGTTCTTC. Translating gives CASSADRDGGYNEQFF.

This chain links TRBV28 with TRBJ1-2, with 7 nucleotides matching TRBD1. The V gene end was trimmed by 8 bases and the J gene end by 5 bases; junction bases not matched to a gene: 11. The CDR3 has 14 residues. CDR1 is MDHEN, CDR2 SYDVKM, per germline. This CDR3 is CASGGAGGSYGYTF. The DNA of the CDR3 is TGTGCCAGCGGCGGGGCAGGGGGTAGTTATGGCTACACCTTC.

This sequence joins TRBV2 and TRBJ2-3; the match to TRBD1 covers 10 bases. V was pared by 4 bases and J by 2 bases, with 3 bases of the junction left unmatched. Germline V gives CDR1 SNHLY, CDR2 FYNNEI. This CDR3 has 15 residues. CDR3 loop: CASSGQGADTDTQYF. CDR3 bases: TGTGCCAGCAGTGGACAGGGGGCGGACACAGATACGCAGTATTTT.

The chain is built from TRBV29-1 and TRBJ2-1; the D gene is possibly TRBD2 (5 bases). The length of the CDR3 is 13 residues. Germline CDR1 and CDR2: SQVTM and ANQGSEA. Trimming stripped 8 bases from V and 6 bases from J, with 17 bases between. In nucleotides, the CDR3 is TGCAGCTATGACGAGGGCTCAGGCAATGAGCAGTTCTTC. Protein sequence: CSYDEGSGNEQFF.

This chain uses TRBV19 with TRBJ1-1; D remains unclear. Germline-derived CDR1 and CDR2 are LNHDA and SQIVND (reference sequence). The CDR3 runs 13 residues. Between the trimmed V and J ends, which lost 1 base and 5 bases, there was a span of 8 bases. This chain's CDR3 is CASSIGLGTEAFF. The DNA of the CDR3 is TGTGCCAGTAGTATAGGGCTGGGGACTGAAGCTTTCTTT.

V is TRBV5-6 and J is TRBJ2-7; D not resolved. Trimming cost V 2 bases and J 2 bases, with 11 bases left between them. This CDR3 comprises 14 residues. CDR1 and CDR2 from the germline V gene are SGHDT and YYEEEE. The CDR3 region is CASSFGFPPYEQYF. For the CDR3, the DNA is TGTGCCAGCAGCTTCGGGTTTCCCCCCTACGAGCAGTACTTC.

The chain couples TRBV28 to TRBJ2-1, with 9 bases identical to TRBD2. The CDR3 covers 13 residues. CDR1 and CDR2 (germline): MDHEN, SYDVKM. The junction had 4 bases not matched to a gene; V was cut back by 7 bases and J by 6 bases. In DNA, the CDR3 is TGTGCCAGCAATAGCGGGAGCATCAATGAGCAGTTCTTC. Translating it yields CASNSGSINEQFF.

This clone is a singleton in its sample. This chain uses TRBV20-1 with TRBJ1-1, with TRBD1 identical over 7 bases. V lost 3 bases and J lost 0; bases outside the gene matches: 7. The CDR3 consists of 15 residues. Germline CDR1 DFQATT, CDR2 SNEGSKA (reference sequence). The CDR3 DNA follows: TGCAGTGCTAGTCCCCGACAGGGAATGAACACTGAAGCTTTCTTT. It yields the protein CSASPRQGMNTEAFF.

The chain joins TRBV6-1 to TRBJ2-5; no firm D call. Trimming took off 2 bases at V and 1 base at J, with 8 bases between the two ends. The CDR3 runs 14 residues. The V gene's germline CDR1 is MNHNS and CDR2 SASEGT. The CDR3 DNA reads TGTGCCAGCAGTGAACAGCTAACCCAAGAGACCCAGTACTTC. It encodes CASSEQLTQETQYF.

The chain combines TRBV4-1 with TRBJ2-5, with a possible D match to TRBD1 (5 bases). Germline V gene sequence: CDR1 MGHRA, CDR2 YSYEKL. V was shortened by 5 bases and J by 4 bases, with 14 bases between the two germline ends. The CDR3 loop spans 14 amino acids. CDR3 in amino acids: CASSSQFGAETQYF. The CDR3 bases are TGCGCCAGCAGCAGTCAATTTGGGGCAGAGACCCAGTACTTC.

The V and J genes are TRBV28 and TRBJ1-4; D is ambiguous. Germline V gene data show CDR1 as MDHEN and CDR2 as SYDVKM. The CDR3 covers 14 residues. The V end was cut by 8 bases, the J end by 2 bases, with 12 bases between. CDR3 protein: CASGNGDTNEKLFF. CDR3 in DNA: TGTGCCAGCGGTAACGGTGACACTAATGAAAAACTGTTTTTT.

This chain uses TRBV30 with TRBJ2-3; 8 bases map to TRBD1. The J segment lost 5 bases and the V segment lost 3 bases, leaving 10 bases of the junction unmatched. The CDR3 consists of 15 residues. From germline, CDR1 is GTSNPN and CDR2 SVGIG (reference sequence). The CDR3 nucleotides read TGTGCCTGGAGGACTCGGGACAGGAGCTTAGATACGCAGTATTTT. Translation gives CAWRTRDRSLDTQYF. Full variable domain (remainder filled in from reference TRBV30 and TRBJ2-3): SQTIHQWPATLVQPVGSPLSLECTVEGTSNPNLYWYRQAAGRGLQLLFYSVGIGQISSEVPQNLSASRPQDRQFILSSKKLLLSDSGFYLCAWRTRDRSLDTQYFGPGTRLTVL.

V usage is TRBV29-1 and J usage is TRBJ1-2; TRBD1 matches at 8 bases. This CDR3 comprises 14 residues. Germline CDR1 is SQVTM and CDR2 is ANQGSEA. V trimming: 6 bases; J trimming: 8 bases; junction bases outside the gene matches: 14. The CDR3 sequence: CSVSQTTGARGYTF. In DNA, the CDR3 is TGCAGCGTCTCACAAACGACAGGGGCGAGAGGCTACACCTTC.

This clone has just a few counts. The V gene is TRBV3-1 (or the pseudogene TRBV3-2), the J gene TRBJ1-5, with a tentative D call TRBD1 (5 bases). V was clipped by 0 bases and J by 7 bases, with 13 bases between them. The germline CDR1 and CDR2 sequences are LGHDT and YNNKEL (reference sequence). There are 15 residues in the CDR3. The CDR3 sequence: CASSQDEGDGQPQHF. The CDR3 DNA follows: TGTGCCAGCAGCCAAGATGAAGGGGATGGACAGCCCCAGCATTTT.

The chain joins TRBV3-1 (or the pseudogene TRBV3-2) to TRBJ1-3; D is possibly TRBD1 (6 bases). This CDR3 comprises 16 residues. V gave up 4 bases and J gave up 0 bases, with 13 bases separating them. Germline loops: CDR1 LGHDT, CDR2 YNNKEL (reference sequence). The DNA of the CDR3 is TGTGCCAGCAGCCGGAGAGGGGGTTCCTCTGGAAACACCATATATTTT. Its protein is CASSRRGGSSGNTIYF.

The chain recombines TRBV7-9 with TRBJ2-2, with 7 nucleotides matching TRBD1. V trimming: 5 bases; J trimming: 0 bases; junction bases outside the gene matches: 6. Looked up from germline, CDR1 is SEHNR and CDR2 is FQNEAQ (reference sequence). The CDR3 covers 16 residues. The CDR3 loop reads CASSRRTGSNTGELFF. The CDR3 DNA reads TGTGCCAGCAGCCGACGGACAGGATCGAACACCGGGGAGCTGTTTTTT.

The chain couples TRBV4-1 to TRBJ2-7; maybe TRBD2 (7 bases). The CDR3 is 13 amino acids. The V end lost 3 bases, the J end lost 6 bases, and 12 bases lay between the germline ends. Germline V gene lookup returns CDR1 MGHRA and CDR2 YSYEKL. The CDR3 nucleotides are TGCGCCAGCAGCCAGATGGGAGGGGGCGAGCAGTACTTC. This codes for CASSQMGGGEQYF.

As concerns this clone: Other DNA sequences in the sample encode the same CDR3. The chain recombines TRBV28 with TRBJ1-5; possible D gene TRBD1, 5 bases. V dropped 6 bases and J dropped 1 base, with 10 bases sitting between them. Looked up from germline, CDR1 is MDHEN and CDR2 is SYDVKM. CDR3 size: 14 residues. DNA of the CDR3: TGTGCCAGCAGCCTGGGGGGGAGCAATCAGCCCCAGCATTTT. Protein sequence: CASSLGGSNQPQHF.

V is TRBV30 and J is TRBJ1-3; 9 nucleotides line up with TRBD1. The CDR3 has 14 residues. V was clipped by 4 bases and J by 4 bases; unmatched bases: 5. The germline V gene encodes CDR1 GTSNPN and CDR2 SVGIG (reference sequence). The CDR3 reads CAWTPTGGGNTIYF. Written as DNA, the CDR3 is TGTGCCTGGACCCCAACAGGGGGCGGAAACACCATATATTTT.

The chain uses TRBV3-1 (or the pseudogene TRBV3-2) and TRBJ2-3, with 10 bases that match TRBD1. Germline V gene sequence: CDR1 LGHDT, CDR2 YNNKEL (reference sequence). The CDR3 sequence is 16 residues long. The V gene end was trimmed by 3 bases and the J gene end by 4 bases; junction bases not matched to a gene: 7. The CDR3 nucleotides are TGTGCCAGCAGCCACCTCCGGGACAGGGGCTCAGATACGCAGTATTTT. Its protein product is CASSHLRDRGSDTQYF.

The chain has TRBV21-1 and TRBJ2-7. TRBV21-1 is designated a pseudogene. The CDR3 has 15 residues. This chain's CDR3 is CASSGDAGVIWEQYF. CDR3 DNA sequence: TGTGCCAGCAGCGGGGACGCTGGGGTGATTTGGGAGCAGTACTTC.

The chain recombines TRBV6-5 with TRBJ2-1; TRBD2 matches at 12 bases. The CDR3 contains 15 residues. Germline loops: CDR1 MNHEY, CDR2 SVGAGI. Unmatched junction bases numbered 4, after V lost 2 bases and J lost 8 bases. CDR3 in amino acids: CASSYGLAGRYEQFF. For the CDR3, the DNA is TGTGCCAGCAGTTACGGACTAGCGGGAAGGTATGAGCAGTTCTTC.

The V gene is TRBV19, the J gene TRBJ2-2; 7 bases align to TRBD1. V lost 7 bases, J lost 6 bases, and 8 bases stayed unmatched. The CDR3 has 14 residues. The germline V gene has CDR1 LNHDA and CDR2 SQIVND (reference sequence). The CDR3 sequence: CASTTGNSAGELFF. DNA of the CDR3: TGTGCCAGTACGACAGGGAACTCGGCCGGGGAGCTGTTTTTT.

The chain employs TRBV7-9 and TRBJ2-5, with no clear D. The CDR3 is 17 residues long. Between the trimmed V and J ends, which lost 2 bases and 2 bases, there was a span of 18 bases. The germline CDR1 and CDR2 sequences are SEHNR and FQNEAQ (reference sequence). The CDR3 sequence: CASSLLRGAHPQETQYF. The CDR3 bases are TGTGCCAGCAGCTTACTCCGCGGAGCCCACCCTCAAGAGACCCAGTACTTC.

V gene TRBV9 combines with J gene TRBJ2-6; D is unresolved. Germline V gives CDR1 SGDLS, CDR2 YYNGEE. Trimming took off 1 base at V and 12 bases at J, with 17 bases between the two ends. The CDR3 length is 15 residues. CDR3 DNA: TGTGCCAGCAGCGTATCTTTGGGTCCCCCAATCGTCCTGACTTTC. As protein: CASSVSLGPPIVLTF.

V is TRBV7-2 and J is TRBJ2-5; TRBD2 agrees at 11 bases. The CDR3 has 15 residues. The V gene's germline CDR1 is SGHTA and CDR2 FQGNSA. The V segment lost 3 bases and the J segment 4 bases; nucleotides outside the gene matches: 4. DNA for the CDR3: TGTGCCAGCAGCTTCTCTAGCGGGAGGCTAGAGACCCAGTACTTC. Its protein is CASSFSSGRLETQYF. The whole variable domain, filled in from reference TRBV7-2 and TRBJ2-5, reads GAGVSQSPSNKVTEKGKDVELRCDPISGHTALYWYRQSLGQGLEFLIYFQGNSAPDKSGLPSDRFSAERTGGSVSTLTIQRTQQEDSAVYLCASSFSSGRLETQYFGPGTRLLVL.

V gene TRBV28 combines with J gene TRBJ1-5; 7 positions agree with TRBD1. This CDR3 has 17 residues. Germline CDR1 and CDR2: MDHEN and SYDVKM. V lost 6 bases to trimming and J lost 6 bases; unmatched junction nucleotides: 17. The CDR3 bases are TGTGCCAGCAGCAGCGGGACAGCTCGGGCAATAGGTCAGCCCCAGCATTTT. Protein product: CASSSGTARAIGQPQHF.

The chain recombines TRBV9 with TRBJ2-1, with TRBD2 matching over 8 bases. Trimming took 0 bases from V and 7 from J; bases not matched to a gene: 18. The germline V gene has CDR1 SGDLS and CDR2 YYNGEE. This CDR3 comprises 19 residues. CDR3 coding DNA: TGTGCCAGCAGCGTAGGCAGCGGGAGTACCCCCTCGGAACTAAATGAGCAGTTCTTC. Translated, it gives CASSVGSGSTPSELNEQFF.

This clone has more than one count but fewer than ten. The genes are TRBV9 and TRBJ1-1; no clear D. CDR3 length equals 13 residues. V lost 4 bases, J lost 7 bases, and 14 bases lay in between. The V gene's germline CDR1 is SGDLS and CDR2 YYNGEE. The CDR3 reads CASSPQTLSEAFF. For the CDR3, the DNA is TGTGCCAGCAGCCCACAAACTCTAAGTGAAGCTTTCTTT. Full variable domain (remainder filled in from reference TRBV9 and TRBJ1-1): DSGVTQTPKHLITATGQRVTLRCSPRSGDLSVYWYQQSLDQGLQFLIQYYNGEERAKGNILERFSAQQFPDLHSELNLSSLELGDSALYFCASSPQTLSEAFFGQGTRLTVV.